The entry that follows covers one T cell receptor beta chain sequence. This sample is part of a study of OX40 agonist ivuxolimab in advanced cancers. Looked up from germline, CDR1 is MNHEY and CDR2 is SMNVEV (reference sequence). The germline V and J ends were trimmed by 6 bases and 5 bases, with 16 bases remaining between them. The CDR3 runs 14 residues. Repertoires were generated with immunoSEQ multiplex PCR, while TCRdb's copy carries only in-frame clones and drops some. This table has 72,000 or so clones, 80% appearing once. The input for sequencing was CD4+ or CD8+ T cells sorted from blood, taken in a trial of the OX40 agonist ivuxolimab. The origin of this receptor is an adult with an advanced solid tumor such as melanoma, head and neck, liver or kidney cancer. This sequence joins TRBV27 and TRBJ2-5; D may correspond to TRBD1 or TRBD2 (5 bases each). For the CDR3, the DNA is TGTGCCAGCAGATCCCGGGGCCCCCGGGAGACCCAGTACTTC. Encoded protein: CASRSRGPRETQYF.